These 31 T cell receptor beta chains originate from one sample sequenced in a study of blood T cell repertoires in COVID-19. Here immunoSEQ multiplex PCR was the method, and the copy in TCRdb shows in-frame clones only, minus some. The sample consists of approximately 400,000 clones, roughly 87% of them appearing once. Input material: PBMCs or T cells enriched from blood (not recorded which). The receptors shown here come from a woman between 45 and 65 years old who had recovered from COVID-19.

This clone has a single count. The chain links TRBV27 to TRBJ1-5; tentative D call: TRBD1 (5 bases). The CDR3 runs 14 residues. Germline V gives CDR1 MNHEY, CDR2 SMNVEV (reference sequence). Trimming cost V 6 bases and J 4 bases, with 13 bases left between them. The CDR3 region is CASSRAGGNQPQHF. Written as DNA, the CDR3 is TGTGCCAGCAGCCGGGCCGGGGGGAATCAGCCCCAGCATTTT.

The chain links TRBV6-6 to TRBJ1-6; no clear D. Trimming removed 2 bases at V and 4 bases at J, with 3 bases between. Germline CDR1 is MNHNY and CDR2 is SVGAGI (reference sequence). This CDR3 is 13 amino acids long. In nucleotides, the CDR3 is TGTGCCAGCAGTTACCTATATAATTCACCCCTCCACTTT. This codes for CASSYLYNSPLHF.

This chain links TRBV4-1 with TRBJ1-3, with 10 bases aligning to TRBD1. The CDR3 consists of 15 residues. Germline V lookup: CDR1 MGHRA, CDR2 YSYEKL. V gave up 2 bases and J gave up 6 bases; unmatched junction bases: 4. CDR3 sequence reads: CASSQSGQGENTIYF. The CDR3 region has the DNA TGCGCCAGCAGCCAATCCGGACAGGGGGAAAACACCATATATTTT.

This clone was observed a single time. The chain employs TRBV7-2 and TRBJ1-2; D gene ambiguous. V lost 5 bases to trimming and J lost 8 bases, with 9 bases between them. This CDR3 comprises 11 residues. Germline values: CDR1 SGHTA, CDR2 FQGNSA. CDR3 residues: CASSLYAGYTF. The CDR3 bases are TGTGCCAGCAGCCTATATGCAGGCTACACCTTC.

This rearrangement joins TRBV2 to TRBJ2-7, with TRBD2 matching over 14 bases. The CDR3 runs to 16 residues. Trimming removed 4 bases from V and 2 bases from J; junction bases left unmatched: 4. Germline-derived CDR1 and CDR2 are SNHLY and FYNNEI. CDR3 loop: CASSVSTSGRAYEQYF. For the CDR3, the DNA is TGTGCCAGCAGTGTATCGACTAGCGGGAGGGCCTACGAGCAGTACTTC. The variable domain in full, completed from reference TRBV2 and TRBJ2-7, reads EPEVTQTPSHQVTQMGQEVILRCVPISNHLYFYWYRQILGQKVEFLVSFYNNEISEKSEIFDDQFSVERPDGSNFTLKIRSTKLEDSAMYFCASSVSTSGRAYEQYFGPGTRLTVT.

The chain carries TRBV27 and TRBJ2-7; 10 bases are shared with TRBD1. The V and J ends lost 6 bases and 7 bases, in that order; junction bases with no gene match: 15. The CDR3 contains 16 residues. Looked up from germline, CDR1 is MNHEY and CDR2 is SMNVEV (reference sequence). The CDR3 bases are TGTGCCAGCAGACCCAGGGACAGGGGAATACTAGGGGAGCAGTACTTC. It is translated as CASRPRDRGILGEQYF.

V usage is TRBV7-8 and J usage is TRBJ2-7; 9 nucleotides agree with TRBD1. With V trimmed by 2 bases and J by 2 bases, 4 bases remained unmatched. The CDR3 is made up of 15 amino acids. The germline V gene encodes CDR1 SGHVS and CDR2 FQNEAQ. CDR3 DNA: TGTGCCAGCAGCTTAACGGACAGGGGTCCCTACGAGCAGTACTTC. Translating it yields CASSLTDRGPYEQYF.

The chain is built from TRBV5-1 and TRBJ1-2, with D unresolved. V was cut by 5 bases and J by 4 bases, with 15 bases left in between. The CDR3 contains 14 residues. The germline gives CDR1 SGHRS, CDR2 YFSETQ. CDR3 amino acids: CASRSIPGGYGYTF. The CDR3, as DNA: TGCGCCAGCAGATCTATTCCCGGAGGCTATGGCTACACCTTC.

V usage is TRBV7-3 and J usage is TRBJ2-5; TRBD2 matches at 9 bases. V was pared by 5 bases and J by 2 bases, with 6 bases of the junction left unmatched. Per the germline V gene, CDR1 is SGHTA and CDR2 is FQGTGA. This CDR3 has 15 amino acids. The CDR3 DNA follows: TGTGCCAGCAGCCCCGGGACTAGCCCACAAGAGACCCAGTACTTC. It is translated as CASSPGTSPQETQYF.

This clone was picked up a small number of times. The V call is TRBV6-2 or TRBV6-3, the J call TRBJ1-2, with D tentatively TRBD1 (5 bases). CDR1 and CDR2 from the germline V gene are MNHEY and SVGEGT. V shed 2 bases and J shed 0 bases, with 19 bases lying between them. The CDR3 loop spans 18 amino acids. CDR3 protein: CASSYTVGPGLPNYGYTF. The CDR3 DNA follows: TGTGCCAGCAGTTACACGGTCGGTCCGGGACTGCCTAACTATGGCTACACCTTC.

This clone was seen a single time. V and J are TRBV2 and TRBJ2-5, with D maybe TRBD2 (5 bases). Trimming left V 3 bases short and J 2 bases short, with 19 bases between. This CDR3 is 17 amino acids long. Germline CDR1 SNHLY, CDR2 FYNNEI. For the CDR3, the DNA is TGTGCCAGCAGTGACCGAACGAGGGCTTTTCGACAAGAGACCCAGTACTTC. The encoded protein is CASSDRTRAFRQETQYF.

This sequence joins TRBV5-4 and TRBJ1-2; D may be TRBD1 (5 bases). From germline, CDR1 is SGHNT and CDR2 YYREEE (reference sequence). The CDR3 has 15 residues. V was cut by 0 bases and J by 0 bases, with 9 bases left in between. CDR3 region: CASSLAGGANYGYTF. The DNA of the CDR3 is TGTGCCAGCAGCTTGGCCGGGGGAGCTAACTATGGCTACACCTTC.

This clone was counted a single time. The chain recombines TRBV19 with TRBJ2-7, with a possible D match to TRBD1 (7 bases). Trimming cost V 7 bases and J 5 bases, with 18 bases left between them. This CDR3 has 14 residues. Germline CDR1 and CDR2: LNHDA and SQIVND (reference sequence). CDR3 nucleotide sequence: TGTGCCAGTAAGGCGGGACAGCACCCTAACGAGCAGTACTTC. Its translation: CASKAGQHPNEQYF.

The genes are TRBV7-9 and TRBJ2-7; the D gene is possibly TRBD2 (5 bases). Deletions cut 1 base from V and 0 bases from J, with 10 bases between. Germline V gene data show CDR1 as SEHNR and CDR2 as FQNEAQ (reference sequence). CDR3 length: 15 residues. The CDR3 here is CASSLEEVPSYEQYF. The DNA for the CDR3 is TGTGCCAGCAGCTTAGAGGAGGTGCCCTCCTACGAGCAGTACTTC.

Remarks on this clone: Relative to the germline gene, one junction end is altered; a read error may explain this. The CDR3 bases are TGTGCCAGCAAAGGGAGGCCTACTAACACCTGGGAGCTGTTTTTT. This translates into CASKGRPTNTWELFF. This chain links TRBV6-4 with TRBJ2-2; D possibly corresponds to TRBD2 (6 bases). Germline V lookup: CDR1 MRHNA, CDR2 SNTAGT. This CDR3 is 15 amino acids long.

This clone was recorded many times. The CDR3 sequence: CASSEAWVRSEQYF. The CDR3 region has the DNA TGTGCCAGCAGTGAAGCGTGGGTCAGGTCGGAGCAGTACTTC. The J gene is TRBJ2-7, the V gene TRBV6-1; D not certain. V was pared by 0 bases and J by 7 bases, with 13 bases between. The CDR3 extends over 14 amino acids. Germline CDR1 is MNHNS and CDR2 is SASEGT.

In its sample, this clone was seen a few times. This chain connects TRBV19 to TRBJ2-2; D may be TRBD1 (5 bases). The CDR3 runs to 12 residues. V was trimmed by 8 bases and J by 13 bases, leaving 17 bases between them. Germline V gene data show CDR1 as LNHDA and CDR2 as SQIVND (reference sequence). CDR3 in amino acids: CASAPGGHALFF. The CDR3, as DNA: TGTGCCAGTGCCCCGGGCGGACATGCGCTGTTTTTT.

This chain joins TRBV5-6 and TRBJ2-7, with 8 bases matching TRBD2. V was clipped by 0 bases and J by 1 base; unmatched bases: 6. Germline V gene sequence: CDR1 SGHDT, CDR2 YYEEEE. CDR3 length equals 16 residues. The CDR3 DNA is TGTGCCAGCAGCTTGGGGCGGGGGGCCTTGTCCTACGAGCAGTACTTC. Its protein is CASSLGRGALSYEQYF.

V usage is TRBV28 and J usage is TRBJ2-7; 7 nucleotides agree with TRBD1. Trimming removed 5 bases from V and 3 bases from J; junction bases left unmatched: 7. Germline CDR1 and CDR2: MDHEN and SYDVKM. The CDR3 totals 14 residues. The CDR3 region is CASSKGQNIYEQYF. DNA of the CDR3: TGTGCCAGCAGTAAGGGACAGAATATCTACGAGCAGTACTTC.

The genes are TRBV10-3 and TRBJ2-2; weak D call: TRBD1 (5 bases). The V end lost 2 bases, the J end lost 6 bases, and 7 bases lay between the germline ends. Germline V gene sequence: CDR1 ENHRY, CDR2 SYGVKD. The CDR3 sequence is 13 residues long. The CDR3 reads CAISERGPGELFF. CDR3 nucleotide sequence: TGTGCCATCAGTGAGAGGGGTCCCGGGGAGCTGTTTTTT.

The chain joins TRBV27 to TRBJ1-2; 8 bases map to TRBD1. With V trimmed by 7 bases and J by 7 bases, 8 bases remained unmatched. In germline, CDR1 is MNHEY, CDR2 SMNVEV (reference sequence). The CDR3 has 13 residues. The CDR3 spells CASKAGGAGGYTF. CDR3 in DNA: TGTGCCAGCAAAGCAGGGGGCGCGGGTGGCTACACCTTC.

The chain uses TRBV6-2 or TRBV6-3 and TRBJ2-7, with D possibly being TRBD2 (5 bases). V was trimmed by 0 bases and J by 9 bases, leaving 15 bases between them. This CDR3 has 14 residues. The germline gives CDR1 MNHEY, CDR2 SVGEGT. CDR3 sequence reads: CASSYSRANPGQYF. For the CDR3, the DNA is TGTGCCAGCAGTTACTCGAGGGCCAATCCAGGGCAGTACTTC.

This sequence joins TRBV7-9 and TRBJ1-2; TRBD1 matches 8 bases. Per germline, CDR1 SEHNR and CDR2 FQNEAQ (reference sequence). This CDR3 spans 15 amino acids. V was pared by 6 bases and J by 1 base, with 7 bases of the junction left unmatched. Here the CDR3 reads CASSLGTGVNYGYTF. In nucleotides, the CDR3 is TGTGCCAGCAGTCTTGGGACAGGAGTTAACTATGGCTACACCTTC.

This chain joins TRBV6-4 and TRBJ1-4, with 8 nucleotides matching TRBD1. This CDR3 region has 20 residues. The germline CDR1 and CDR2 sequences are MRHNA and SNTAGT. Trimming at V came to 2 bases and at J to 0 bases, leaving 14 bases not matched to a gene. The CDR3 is CASSDPHPDRGGSTNEKLFF. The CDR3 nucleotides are TGTGCCAGCAGTGACCCACACCCAGACAGGGGAGGATCAACTAATGAAAAACTGTTTTTT.

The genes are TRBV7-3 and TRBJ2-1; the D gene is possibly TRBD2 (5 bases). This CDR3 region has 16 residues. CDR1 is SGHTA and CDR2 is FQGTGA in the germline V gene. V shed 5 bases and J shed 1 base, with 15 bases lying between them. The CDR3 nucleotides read TGTGCCAGCAGCCCAGTCGCGGACTTGTCCTACAATGAGCAGTTCTTC. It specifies CASSPVADLSYNEQFF.

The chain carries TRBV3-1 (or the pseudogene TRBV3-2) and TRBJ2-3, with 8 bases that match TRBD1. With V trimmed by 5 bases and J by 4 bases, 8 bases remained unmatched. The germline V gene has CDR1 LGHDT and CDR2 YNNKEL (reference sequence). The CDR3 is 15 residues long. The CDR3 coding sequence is TGTGCCAGCAGCTTCACAGGGGGTATGGCAGATACGCAGTATTTT. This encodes CASSFTGGMADTQYF.

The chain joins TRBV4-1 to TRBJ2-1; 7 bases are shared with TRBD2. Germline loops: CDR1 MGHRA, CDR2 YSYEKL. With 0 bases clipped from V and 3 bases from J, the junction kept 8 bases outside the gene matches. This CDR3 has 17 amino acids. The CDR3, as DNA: TGCGCCAGCAGCCAAGATAGACCGAGCGGGGTCTACAATGAGCAGTTCTTC. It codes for CASSQDRPSGVYNEQFF.

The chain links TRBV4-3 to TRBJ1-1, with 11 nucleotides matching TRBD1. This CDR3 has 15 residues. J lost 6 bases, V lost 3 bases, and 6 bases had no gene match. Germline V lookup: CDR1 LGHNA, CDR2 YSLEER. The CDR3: CASSQVPGQGAEAFF. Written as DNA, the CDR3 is TGCGCCAGCAGCCAGGTTCCGGGACAGGGGGCTGAAGCTTTCTTT.

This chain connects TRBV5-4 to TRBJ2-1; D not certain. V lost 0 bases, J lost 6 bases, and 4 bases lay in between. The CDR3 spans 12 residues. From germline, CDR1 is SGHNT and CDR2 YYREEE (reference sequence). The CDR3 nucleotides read TGTGCCAGCAGCTTGGGGAGCAATGAGCAGTTCTTC. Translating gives CASSLGSNEQFF.

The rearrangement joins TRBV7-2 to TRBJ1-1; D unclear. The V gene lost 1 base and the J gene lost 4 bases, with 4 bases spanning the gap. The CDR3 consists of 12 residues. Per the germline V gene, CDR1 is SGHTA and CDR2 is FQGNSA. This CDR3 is CASSLDGTEAFF. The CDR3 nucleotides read TGTGCCAGCAGCTTAGACGGCACTGAAGCTTTCTTT.

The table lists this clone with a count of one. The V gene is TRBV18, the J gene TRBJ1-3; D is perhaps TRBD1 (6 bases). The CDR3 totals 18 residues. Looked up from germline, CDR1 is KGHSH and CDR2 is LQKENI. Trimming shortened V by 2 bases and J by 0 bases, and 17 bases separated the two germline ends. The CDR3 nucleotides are TGTGCCAGCTCACCATCCAGGGGAGGGGCGACCTCTGGAAACACCATATATTTT. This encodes CASSPSRGGATSGNTIYF.